This TCR beta chain derives from a study of T cell repertoires in ileal Crohn's disease. Whole-study findings and limits: Compared with CD4 T cells, sorted CD8 cells carried more expanded clones. Clonality above 26.8% at surgery always came with endoscopic recurrence.

Measured with immunoSEQ multiplex PCR; TCRdb has only the in-frame clones, and not every one. The table lists about 7,200 clones, 75% to 85% of them singletons. On this clone: The antigen is unknown.

The V gene's germline CDR1 is SGHVS and CDR2 FQNEAQ. After removal of 5 bases from V and 2 bases from J, the junction contained 17 bases not matched to a gene. The CDR3 consists of 18 residues. The TCR sequence derives from an adult with Crohn's disease. The chain combines TRBV7-8 with TRBJ2-5, with 7 bases matching TRBD2. Specimen: ileal tissue. DNA for the CDR3: TGTGCCAGCAGCCGCGGGATGTCGGGAGGTCCGGTACAAGAGACCCAGTACTTC. The encoded protein is CASSRGMSGGPVQETQYF.